One T cell receptor beta chain is described in this entry. Clones were read by immunoSEQ multiplex PCR, and TCRdb kept only the in-frame ones, dropping some. The table lists about 290,000 clones, around four fifths of them singletons, with around 4.1% in the top ten. This entry belongs to a study of blood T cell repertoires in COVID-19. This CDR3 contains 16 residues. The chain uses TRBV12-2 and TRBJ2-2; TRBD2, the table's D call, was not compared with the DNA. TRBV12-2 is shown as a pseudogene. The sequence came from a woman aged 50 to 60 with active or convalescent COVID-19. Sequenced material: peripheral blood. The CDR3 is CASPEGQASWTGELFF. CDR3 DNA: TGTGCAAGTCCCGAAGGCCAGGCTAGCTGGACCGGGGAGCTGTTTTTT.